The entry that follows covers one TCR beta chain sequence. Its target is not known. Second-dose recipients at about 4 or about 12 weeks were treated as one pooled group. The data belong to a study of T cell responses to AZD1222 COVID-19 vaccine. The study, taken as a whole, reports: Females made up more of the donors, who were largely white British, and clonal diversity may have come out too low.

Produced via immunoSEQ multiplex PCR; TCRdb's table is partial and in-frame only. This sample has 150,000 to 200,000 clones, with 90% found just once. CDR1 KGHSH and CDR2 LQKENI come from the germline V gene. V shed 2 bases and J shed 5 bases, with 7 bases lying between them. The CDR3 spans 12 residues. The sample was peripheral blood, taken 28 days after the second AZD1222 dose. The chain uses TRBV18 and TRBJ2-7; D is uncertain. The TCR originated in an adult who received the AZD1222 COVID-19 vaccine. The CDR3: CASSPRLNEQYF. The CDR3 DNA reads TGTGCCAGCTCACCAAGGCTGAACGAGCAGTACTTC.